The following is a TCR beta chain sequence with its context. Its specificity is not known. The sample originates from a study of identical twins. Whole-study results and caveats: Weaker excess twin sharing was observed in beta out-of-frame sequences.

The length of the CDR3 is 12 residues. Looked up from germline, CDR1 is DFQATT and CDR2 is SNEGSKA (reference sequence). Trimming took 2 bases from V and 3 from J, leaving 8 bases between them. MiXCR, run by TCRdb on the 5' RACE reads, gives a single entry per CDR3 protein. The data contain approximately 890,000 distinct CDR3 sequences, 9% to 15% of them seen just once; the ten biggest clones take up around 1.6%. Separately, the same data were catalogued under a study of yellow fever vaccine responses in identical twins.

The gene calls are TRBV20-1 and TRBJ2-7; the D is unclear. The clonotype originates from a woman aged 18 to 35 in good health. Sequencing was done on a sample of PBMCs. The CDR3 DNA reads TGCAGTGCTAGATGGAAAAGCTACGAGCAGTACGTC. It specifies CSARWKSYEQYV.